Presented here are 5 T cell receptor beta chains from one specimen sequenced in a study of blood T cell repertoires in COVID-19. Using immunoSEQ multiplex PCR, the repertoire was profiled, and TCRdb retains in-frame clones only, with some absent. The sample lists a few hundred thousand clones, 80% to 90% occurring once. The sequenced sample consisted of peripheral blood. These receptors were obtained from a woman aged 55-69 years with COVID-19, enrolled during active disease.

The genes are TRBV7-2 and TRBJ2-2; the match to TRBD1 covers 7 bases. V shed 8 bases, J shed 5 bases, and the junction held 5 bases outside the gene matches. The V gene's germline CDR1 is SGHTA and CDR2 FQGNSA. There are 13 residues in the CDR3. This chain's CDR3 is CASRQGLTGELFF. The DNA of the CDR3 is TGTGCCAGCCGACAGGGATTGACCGGGGAGCTGTTTTTT. The full variable domain, completed using reference TRBV7-2 and TRBJ2-2, is GAGVSQSPSNKVTEKGKDVELRCDPISGHTALYWYRQSLGQGLEFLIYFQGNSAPDKSGLPSDRFSAERTGGSVSTLTIQRTQQEDSAVYLCASRQGLTGELFFGEGSRLTVL.

The chain combines TRBV7-9 with TRBJ2-3; 12 nucleotides agree with TRBD2. The CDR3 has 17 residues. Trimming removed 1 base from V and 2 bases from J; junction bases left unmatched: 4. Germline CDR1 is SEHNR and CDR2 is FQNEAQ (reference sequence). This CDR3 reads CASSLVRLAGDTDTQYF. CDR3 DNA sequence: TGTGCCAGCAGCTTAGTTAGACTAGCGGGGGACACAGATACGCAGTATTTT.

In its sample, this clone was seen once. This chain uses TRBV7-9 with TRBJ1-1, with D possibly being TRBD1 (5 bases). The germline V and J ends were trimmed by 3 bases and 5 bases, with 10 bases remaining between them. The CDR3 sequence is 13 residues long. CDR1 and CDR2 (germline): SEHNR, FQNEAQ (reference sequence). The CDR3 DNA follows: TGTGCCAGCAGCTTTCCAGGGCGTACTGAAGCTTTCTTT. It is translated as CASSFPGRTEAFF.

In DNA, the CDR3 is TGTGCCAGCAGCTCCCTGACTAGCGACCGAGAGACCCAGTACTTC. It translates to CASSSLTSDRETQYF. J is TRBJ2-5 and V is TRBV5-4; 8 bases are a match to TRBD2. The V gene end was trimmed by 3 bases and the J gene end by 4 bases; junction bases not matched to a gene: 8. There are 15 residues in the CDR3. The V gene's germline CDR1 is SGHNT and CDR2 YYREEE (reference sequence).

CDR3 sequence (DNA): TGTGCCAGCAGTTACTACGGTAGCTCCTATAATTCACCCCTCCACTTT. Translating it yields CASSYYGSSYNSPLHF. The chain links TRBV6-5 to TRBJ1-6; D unresolved. The CDR3 totals 16 residues. Germline CDR1 MNHEY, CDR2 SVGAGI. V was clipped by 1 base and J by 0 bases, with 7 bases between them.